Detailed here is one T cell receptor (beta chain). Its antigen is currently unknown. The data belong to a study of identifying expanded T cells in peripheral blood. General study results and limits: Differentially abundant clones: roughly 1.2 between replicates, 16.4 at roughly 15 days, approximately 19 at four.

Collection occurred without any documented infections or immune events in donors. TCRdb's table, derived via immunoSEQ multiplex PCR, lists solely in-frame clones and lacks some. The sample has 85,000 to 90,000 clones, around 87% seen once. This CDR3 has 14 amino acids. Germline lookup yields CDR1 SGHRS and CDR2 YFSETQ. With 2 bases removed from V and 2 bases from J, the gap between germline ends came to 10 bases. Input material: blood. V and J are TRBV5-1 and TRBJ2-5; the D is unclear. The sequence was obtained from a person between 18 and 75 years old in good health. The CDR3 DNA is TGCGCCAGCAGCTTCAGAAGTGCTCAAGAGACCCAGTACTTC. Its translation: CASSFRSAQETQYF.